This TCR beta chain was documented in a study of OX40 agonist ivuxolimab in advanced cancers. For context, the study as a whole: The costimulatory receptor OX40 (CD134) was targeted by ivuxolimab, a fully human IgG2 agonistic monoclonal antibody. Three dose-escalation patients achieved partial responses, one with hepatocellular carcinoma and two with cutaneous melanoma. Intravenous ivuxolimab was administered to patients every 2 weeks at six dose levels: 0.01, 0.1, 0.3, 1.5, 3 and 10 mg/kg. In the dose-escalation cohort, roughly 80% of patients were male, and the mean age was approximately 60 years, with a range of 23 to 79. The point of sequencing TCRbeta in the periphery was to test whether ivuxolimab changed TCR sequence diversity and drove clonal T-cell expansion. The paper reports the monotherapy dose-escalation portion (N of about 47 patients) of the phase I ivuxolimab trial. Among the approximately 54 dose-escalation patients, around 19 had hepatocellular carcinoma, around 15 melanoma, 9 renal cell carcinoma and 9 head and neck cancer. Patients were allowed to have had prior anti-PD-1, anti-PD-L1 or anti-CTLA-4 therapy, and roughly two fifths of the dose-escalation patients had been treated with checkpoint inhibitors. Study-wide findings and limitations: After ivuxolimab, more expanded clones were found on average in CD8+ T cells than in CD4+ T cells. Which antigens the clonally expanded peripheral T cells were specific for was not determined. Partial responders in the 0.1-3.0 mg/kg groups had among the lowest normalized peripheral clonal expansion, especially among CD8+ T cells. Clonal expansion of both CD4+ and CD8+ blood T cells was observed from baseline to week 6 at doses 0.1 to 3.0 mg/kg. Low levels of normalized T-cell clonal expansion were also seen in some patients who did not respond.

Genomic DNA was extracted from sorted cells for sequencing of the TCRbeta CDR3 region. TCRbeta CDR3 regions were sequenced using the immunoSEQ Assay. TCRdb limited this immuneACCESS table to in-frame rearrangements with V and J called. A share of clones is missing; checked studies link under half to unresolved V genes, and the rest is unexplained. The sample table holds about 61,000 clones, of which 86% were seen once. The ten largest clones capture approximately 1.1% of the sample. The germline V gene (reference sequence) sets CDR1 to LNHDA and CDR2 to SQIVND. V was cut back by 6 bases and J by 0 bases, leaving a gap of 11 bases between them. Taken from cysteine to phenylalanine, the CDR3 has 14 residues. The only DNA kept is the CDR3, 42 bases in frame from the first base. The sample holds a few counts of this clone. Its antigen is unknown. No base quality values were provided; no much bigger clone lies one nucleotide off.

The trial excluded patients who had a history of autoimmune disease or who were on systemic immunosuppression. In every dose cohort, peripheral blood was drawn for TCR sequencing at baseline, cycle 4 day 1, and cycle 7 day 1. Samples were obtained from an open-label, multicenter, first-in-human phase I dose-escalation trial of ivuxolimab. Adults with locally advanced or metastatic melanoma, renal cell, hepatocellular, or head and neck squamous cell carcinoma were enrolled in the trial. Before TCR sequencing, CD4+ T cells and CD8+ T cells were sorted from peripheral blood as separate populations. The chain is assembled from TRBV19 and TRBJ1-1, with TRBD1 perhaps the D gene, on 5 matching bases. The sample consisted of CD4+ or CD8+ T cells sorted from blood, taken in a trial of the OX40 agonist ivuxolimab. The clonotype comes from an adult with an advanced solid tumor such as melanoma, head and neck, liver or kidney cancer. The CDR3 loop reads CASRSGTVNTEAFF. The DNA sequence is TGTGCCAGTAGATCCGGGACCGTGAACACTGAAGCTTTCTTT.